Following are 5 T cell receptor beta chains from one sample sequenced in a study of shared clonotypes between healthy human individuals (dated by TCRdb to the early 2020s). The protocol used for the library was the immunoSEQ multiplex PCR assay. TCRdb stores this immuneACCESS table with in-frame sequences only. Part of the clones is absent; in the studies checked, under half of the shortfall reflects unresolved V genes, and no reason is known for the rest. The sample table holds over a million clones, of which around 95% were seen once. The top ten clonotypes cover 1% to 1.5% of the sample. The sequencing sample was made of naive CD4+ T cells sorted from blood. What this sample's cell subset or site label stands for: CD45RA+ positively selected. The receptors originated from a man aged 25-40 years in good health.

As concerns this clone: The identical CDR3 is also encoded by other nucleotide sequences in the sample. The chain carries TRBV5-1 and TRBJ2-7; D could derive from TRBD1 or TRBD2 (5 bases each). This CDR3 spans 12 amino acids. Deletions cut 7 bases from V and 4 bases from J, with 12 bases between. Germline V gives CDR1 SGHRS, CDR2 YFSETQ. The CDR3 is CASGTDSYEQYF. The CDR3 DNA reads as TGCGCCAGCGGGACGGACTCTTACGAGCAGTACTTC.

The chain carries TRBV6-5 and TRBJ2-1; 7 nucleotides align to TRBD1. Germline CDR1 MNHEY, CDR2 SVGAGI. V was pared by 6 bases and J by 5 bases, with 10 bases of the junction left unmatched. This CDR3 spans 15 amino acids. CDR3 DNA: TGTGCCAGCAGAACCAGACAGGGAAGGAACAATGAGCAGTTCTTC. Residues: CASRTRQGRNNEQFF.

Of note for this clone: Other DNA variants within this sample encode the same CDR3. The genes are TRBV19 and TRBJ2-2; no clear D. Germline CDR1 LNHDA, CDR2 SQIVND (reference sequence). V was clipped by 1 base and J by 4 bases, with 4 bases between them. The CDR3 runs 13 residues. The DNA for the CDR3 is TGTGCCAGTAGTATAGGCGGCACCGGGGAGCTGTTTTTT. This encodes CASSIGGTGELFF.

This clone has only one observation. This rearrangement joins TRBV6-6 to TRBJ1-5; 8 nucleotides line up with TRBD1. V dropped 4 bases and J dropped 6; count of bases not matched to a gene: 8. Germline loops: CDR1 MNHNY, CDR2 SVGAGI (reference sequence). This CDR3 contains 15 residues. As DNA, the CDR3 is TGTGCCAGCAGTTCGACAGGGGTGAGGTTTCAGCCCCAGCATTTT. It encodes CASSSTGVRFQPQHF.

Comments on this clone: The CDR3 end shows no conserved phenylalanine or tryptophan, and so a read error is likely. The limits of the CDR3 on the DNA are not certain, so only TCRdb's listed CDR3 is given. The chain links TRBV7-9 to TRBJ2-3; the table's D call TRBD2 went unverified against the DNA. Germline CDR1 reads SEHNR; CDR2 reads FQNEAQ (reference sequence). With termini counted, the CDR3 has 14 amino acids. CDR3 in amino acids: CASTLGTEAGSLLL.